This T cell receptor (beta chain) was captured by sequencing in a study of cytomegalovirus exposure and HLA in healthy donors. Study-level findings and limits: Both high specificity and high sensitivity reportedly marked the classifier's diagnosis of cytomegalovirus status. When a later analysis was performed, an Asian-associated ancestry cluster reportedly had fewer N-insertions than the approximately 680-donor mean.

Concerning this clone itself: Antigen unknown.

PCR employed 60 Vbeta and 13 Jbeta primers. Sequenced by immunoSEQ multiplex PCR; TCRdb stores in-frame clones only, minus some. The profile shows fewer than 200,000 clones, roughly four fifths of them singletons. The sequenced sample consisted of PBMCs. This TCR was recovered from a man aged 40-50 years in good health and CMV-seropositive.

This CDR3 is CSARAQAEAFF. Written as DNA, the CDR3 is TGCAGTGCTAGAGCCCAGGCTGAAGCTTTCTTT. The J gene is TRBJ1-1, the V gene TRBV20-1; D not certain. The V and J ends lost 1 base and 6 bases respectively, with 6 bases between them. This CDR3 spans 11 amino acids. Germline-derived CDR1 and CDR2 are DFQATT and SNEGSKA (reference sequence).